Sequencing of this TCR beta chain was carried out in a study of T cells in Graves' hyperthyroidism and ophthalmopathy. Regions amplified from RNA transcripts were the TCR beta CDR3 regions. An initial round of RT-PCR targeting the TCR CDR3 relied on the HTBI primer set. MiXCR, run by TCRdb on the multiplex PCR reads, gives a single entry per CDR3 protein. Among about 640,000 distinct CDR3 sequences listed, under 25% were seen once. Patients having uncontrolled infection, another autoimmune disease, pregnancy or lactation were not included. The source of the PBMCs was roughly 10 ml of fresh peripheral blood. Study conclusions and caveats: Peripheral blood also featured most of the thyroid clonotypes expanded above 0.001.

This clonotype was recorded at least ten times. Its antigen is not identified. The TCR was taken from a man aged 30 to 45 with Graves' ophthalmopathy. Sequences were obtained from blood.

CDR3: CASSQVGRYEQYF. CDR3 DNA sequence: TGCGCCAGCAGCCAAGTGGGCAGGTACGAGCAGTACTTC. The rearrangement uses TRBV4-1 and TRBJ2-7; the D is unclear. V was shortened by 1 base and J by 4 bases, with 8 bases between the two germline ends. The germline CDR1 and CDR2 sequences are MGHRA and YSYEKL. This CDR3 region has 13 residues.